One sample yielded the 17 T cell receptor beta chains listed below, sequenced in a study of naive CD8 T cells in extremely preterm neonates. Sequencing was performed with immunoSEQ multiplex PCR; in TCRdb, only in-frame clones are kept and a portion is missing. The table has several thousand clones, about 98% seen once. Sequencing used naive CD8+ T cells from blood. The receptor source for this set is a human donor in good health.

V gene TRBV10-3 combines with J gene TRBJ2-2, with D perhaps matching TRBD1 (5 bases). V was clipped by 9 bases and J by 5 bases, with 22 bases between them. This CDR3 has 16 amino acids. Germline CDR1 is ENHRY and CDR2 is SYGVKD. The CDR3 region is CAIPLFPGSETGELFF. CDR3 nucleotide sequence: TGTGCCATACCTCTTTTTCCAGGGTCGGAAACCGGGGAGCTGTTTTTT.

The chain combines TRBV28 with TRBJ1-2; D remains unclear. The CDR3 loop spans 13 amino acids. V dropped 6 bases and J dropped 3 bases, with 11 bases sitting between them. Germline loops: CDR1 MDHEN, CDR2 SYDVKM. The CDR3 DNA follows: TGTGCCAGCAGACGAGACGGGGACTATGGCTACACCTTC. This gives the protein CASRRDGDYGYTF.

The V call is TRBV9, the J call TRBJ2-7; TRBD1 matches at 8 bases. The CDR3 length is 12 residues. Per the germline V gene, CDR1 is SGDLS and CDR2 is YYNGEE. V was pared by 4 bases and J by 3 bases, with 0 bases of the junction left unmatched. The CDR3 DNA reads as TGTGCCAGCAGCACAGGGGGCTACGAGCAGTACTTC. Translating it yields CASSTGGYEQYF. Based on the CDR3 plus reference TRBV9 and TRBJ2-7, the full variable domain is DSGVTQTPKHLITATGQRVTLRCSPRSGDLSVYWYQQSLDQGLQFLIQYYNGEERAKGNILERFSAQQFPDLHSELNLSSLELGDSALYFCASSTGGYEQYFGPGTRLTVT.

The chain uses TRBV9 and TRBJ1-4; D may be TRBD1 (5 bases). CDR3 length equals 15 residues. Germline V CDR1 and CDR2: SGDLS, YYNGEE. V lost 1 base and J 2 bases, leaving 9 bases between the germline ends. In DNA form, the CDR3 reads TGTGCCAGCAGCGTACAGGGCCAGACTAATGAAAAACTGTTTTTT. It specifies CASSVQGQTNEKLFF.

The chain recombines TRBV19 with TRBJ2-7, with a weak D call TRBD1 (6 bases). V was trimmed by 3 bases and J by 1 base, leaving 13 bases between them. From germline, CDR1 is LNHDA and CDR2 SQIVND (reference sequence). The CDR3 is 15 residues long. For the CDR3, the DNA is TGTGCCAGTAGTATGTCACAGGGAGAATCCTACGAGCAGTACTTC. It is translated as CASSMSQGESYEQYF.

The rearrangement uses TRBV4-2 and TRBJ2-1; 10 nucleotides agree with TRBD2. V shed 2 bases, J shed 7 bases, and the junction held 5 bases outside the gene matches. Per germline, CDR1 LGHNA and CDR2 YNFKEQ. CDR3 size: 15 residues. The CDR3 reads CASSQKLAGENEQFF. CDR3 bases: TGTGCCAGCAGCCAAAAGCTAGCGGGAGAGAATGAGCAGTTCTTC.

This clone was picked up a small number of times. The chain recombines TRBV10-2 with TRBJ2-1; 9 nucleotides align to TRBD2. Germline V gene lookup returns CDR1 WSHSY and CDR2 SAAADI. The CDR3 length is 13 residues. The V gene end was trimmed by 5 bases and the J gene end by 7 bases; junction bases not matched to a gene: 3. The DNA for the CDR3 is TGCGCCAGCAGTAGCGGGAGGATAAATGAGCAGTTCTTC. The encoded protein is CASSSGRINEQFF.

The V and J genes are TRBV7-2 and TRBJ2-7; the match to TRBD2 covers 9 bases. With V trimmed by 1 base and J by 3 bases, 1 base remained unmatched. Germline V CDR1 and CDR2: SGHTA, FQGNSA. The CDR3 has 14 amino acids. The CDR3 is CASSLVSGSYEQYF. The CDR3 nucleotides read TGTGCCAGCAGCTTAGTTAGCGGGAGCTACGAGCAGTACTTC.

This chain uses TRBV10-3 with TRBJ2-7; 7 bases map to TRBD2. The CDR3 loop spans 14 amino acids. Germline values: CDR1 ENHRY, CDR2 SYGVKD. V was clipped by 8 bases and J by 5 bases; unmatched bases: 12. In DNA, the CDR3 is TGTGCCATCGGAGCTAGCGGCCTTTTGGACGAGCAGTACTTC. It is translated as CAIGASGLLDEQYF.

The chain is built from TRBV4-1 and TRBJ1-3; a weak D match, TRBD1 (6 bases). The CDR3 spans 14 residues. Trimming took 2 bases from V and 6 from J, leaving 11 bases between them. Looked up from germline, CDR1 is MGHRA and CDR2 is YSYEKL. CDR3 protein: CASSQRAGENTIYF. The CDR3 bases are TGCGCCAGCAGCCAAAGGGCAGGGGAAAACACCATATATTTT.

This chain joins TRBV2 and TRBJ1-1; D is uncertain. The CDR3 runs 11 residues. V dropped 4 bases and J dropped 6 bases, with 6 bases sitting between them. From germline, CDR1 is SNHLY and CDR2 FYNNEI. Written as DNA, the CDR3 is TGTGCCAGCAGTGCGGAGGCTGAAGCTTTCTTT. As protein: CASSAEAEAFF.

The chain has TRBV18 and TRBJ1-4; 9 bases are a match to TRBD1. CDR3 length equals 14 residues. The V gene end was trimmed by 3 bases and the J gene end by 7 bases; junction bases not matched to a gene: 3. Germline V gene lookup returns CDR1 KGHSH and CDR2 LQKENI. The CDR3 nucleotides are TGTGCCAGCTCACCGGGACAGGGCACTGAAAAACTGTTTTTT. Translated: CASSPGQGTEKLFF. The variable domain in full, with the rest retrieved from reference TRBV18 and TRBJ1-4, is NAGVMQNPRHLVRRRGQEARLRCSPMKGHSHVYWYRQLPEEGLKFMVYLQKENIIDESGMPKERFSAEFPKEGPSILRIQQVVRGDSAAYFCASSPGQGTEKLFFGSGTQLSVL.

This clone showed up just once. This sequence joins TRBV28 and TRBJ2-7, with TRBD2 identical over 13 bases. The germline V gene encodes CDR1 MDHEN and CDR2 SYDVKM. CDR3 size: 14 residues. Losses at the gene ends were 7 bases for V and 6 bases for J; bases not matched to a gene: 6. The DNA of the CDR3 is TGTGCCAGCAAGCGACTAGCGGGAGGTCGCGAGCAGTACTTC. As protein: CASKRLAGGREQYF.

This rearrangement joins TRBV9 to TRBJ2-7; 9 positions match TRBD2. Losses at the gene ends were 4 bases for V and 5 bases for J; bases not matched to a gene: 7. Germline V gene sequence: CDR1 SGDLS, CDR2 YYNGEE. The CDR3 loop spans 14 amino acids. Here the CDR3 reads CASSSERGANEQYF. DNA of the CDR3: TGTGCCAGCAGCTCAGAGCGGGGGGCCAACGAGCAGTACTTC.

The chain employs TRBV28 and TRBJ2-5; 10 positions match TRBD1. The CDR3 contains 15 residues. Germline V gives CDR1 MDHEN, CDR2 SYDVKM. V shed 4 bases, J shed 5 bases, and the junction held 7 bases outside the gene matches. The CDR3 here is CASSYGQGEGETQYF. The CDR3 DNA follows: TGTGCCAGCAGTTATGGACAGGGGGAAGGGGAGACCCAGTACTTC. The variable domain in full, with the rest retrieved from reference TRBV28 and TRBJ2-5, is DVKVTQSSRYLVKRTGEKVFLECVQDMDHENMFWYRQDPGLGLRLIYFSYDVKMKEKGDIPEGYSVSREKKERFSLILESASTNQTSMYLCASSYGQGEGETQYFGPGTRLLVL.

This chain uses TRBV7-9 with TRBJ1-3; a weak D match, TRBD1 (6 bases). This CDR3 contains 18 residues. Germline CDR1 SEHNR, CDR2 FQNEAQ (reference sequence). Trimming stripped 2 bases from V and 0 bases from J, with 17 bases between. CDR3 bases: TGTGCCAGCAGCTTATCGCTGGACAGAACGAACTCTGGAAACACCATATATTTT. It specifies CASSLSLDRTNSGNTIYF.

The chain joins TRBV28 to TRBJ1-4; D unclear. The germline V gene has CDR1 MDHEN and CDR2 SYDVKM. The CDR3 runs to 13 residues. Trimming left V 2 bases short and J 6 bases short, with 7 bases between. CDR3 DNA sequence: TGTGCCAGCAGTTTACTCGGGTATGAAAAACTGTTTTTT. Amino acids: CASSLLGYEKLFF.